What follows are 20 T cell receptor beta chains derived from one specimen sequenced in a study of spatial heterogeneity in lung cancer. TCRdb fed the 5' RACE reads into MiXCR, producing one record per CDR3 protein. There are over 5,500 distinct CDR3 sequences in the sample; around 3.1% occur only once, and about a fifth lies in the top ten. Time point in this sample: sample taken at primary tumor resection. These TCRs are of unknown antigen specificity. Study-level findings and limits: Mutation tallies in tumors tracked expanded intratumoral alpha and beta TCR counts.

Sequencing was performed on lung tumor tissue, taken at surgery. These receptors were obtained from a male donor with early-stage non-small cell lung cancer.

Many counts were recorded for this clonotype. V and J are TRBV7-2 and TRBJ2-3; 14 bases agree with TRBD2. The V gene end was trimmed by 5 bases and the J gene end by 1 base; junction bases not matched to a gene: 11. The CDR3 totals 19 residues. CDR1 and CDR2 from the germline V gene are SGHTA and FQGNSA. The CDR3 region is CASSGTSGGSTQCTDTQYF. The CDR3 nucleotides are TGTGCCAGCAGCGGGACTAGCGGGGGCTCCACCCAATGCACAGATACGCAGTATTTT.

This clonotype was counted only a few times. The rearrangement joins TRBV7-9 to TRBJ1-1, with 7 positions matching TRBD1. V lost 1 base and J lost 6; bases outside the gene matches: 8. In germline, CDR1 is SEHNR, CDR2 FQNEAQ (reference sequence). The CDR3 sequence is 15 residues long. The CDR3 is CASSLEGGGIAEAFF. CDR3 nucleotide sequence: TGTGCCAGCAGCTTAGAGGGAGGGGGCATCGCTGAAGCTTTCTTT.

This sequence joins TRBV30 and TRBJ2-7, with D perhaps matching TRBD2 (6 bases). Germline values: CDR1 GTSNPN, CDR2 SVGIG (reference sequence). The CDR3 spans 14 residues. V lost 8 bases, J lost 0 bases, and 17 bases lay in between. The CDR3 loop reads CAGFWDSLSYEQYF. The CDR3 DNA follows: TGTGCCGGATTCTGGGACTCCCTCTCCTACGAGCAGTACTTC.

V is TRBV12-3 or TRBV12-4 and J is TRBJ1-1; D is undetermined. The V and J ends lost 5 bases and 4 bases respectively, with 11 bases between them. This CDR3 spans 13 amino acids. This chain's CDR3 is CASSRGLGTEAFF. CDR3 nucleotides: TGTGCCAGCAGTCGCGGGTTGGGCACTGAAGCTTTCTTT.

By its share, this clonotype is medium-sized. The CDR3 nucleotides are TGTGCCAGTAGTATAGCGGGCAATGAGCAGTTCTTC. As protein: CASSIAGNEQFF. The chain combines TRBV19 with TRBJ2-1; D is unclear. CDR1 is LNHDA and CDR2 is SQIVND in the germline V gene (reference sequence). The CDR3 has 12 residues. V gave up 1 base and J gave up 6 bases, with 4 bases separating them.

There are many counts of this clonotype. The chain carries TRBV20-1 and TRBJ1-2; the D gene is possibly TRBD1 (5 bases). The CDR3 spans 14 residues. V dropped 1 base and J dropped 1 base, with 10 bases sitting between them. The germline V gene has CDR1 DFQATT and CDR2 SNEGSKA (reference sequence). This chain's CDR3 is CSARAGHRNYGYTF. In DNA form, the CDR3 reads TGCAGTGCTAGAGCAGGACACCGTAACTATGGCTACACCTTC.

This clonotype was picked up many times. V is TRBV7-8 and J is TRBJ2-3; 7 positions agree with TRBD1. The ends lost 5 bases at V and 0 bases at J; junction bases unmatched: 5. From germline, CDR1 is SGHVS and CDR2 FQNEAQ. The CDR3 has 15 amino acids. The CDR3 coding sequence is TGTGCCAGCAGCCCGACGACAGGGAGCACAGATACGCAGTATTTT. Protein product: CASSPTTGSTDTQYF. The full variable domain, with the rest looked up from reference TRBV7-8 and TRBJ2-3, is GAGVSQSPRYKVAKRGQDVALRCDPISGHVSLFWYQQALGQGPEFLTYFQNEAQLDKSGLPSDRFFAERPEGSVSTLKIQRTQQEDSAVYLCASSPTTGSTDTQYFGPGTRLTVL.

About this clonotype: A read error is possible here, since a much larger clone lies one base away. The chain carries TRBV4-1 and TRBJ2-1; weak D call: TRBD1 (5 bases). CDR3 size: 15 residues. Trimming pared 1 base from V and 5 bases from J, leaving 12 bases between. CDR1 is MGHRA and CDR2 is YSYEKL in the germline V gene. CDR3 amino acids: CASSQVRDWDNEQFF. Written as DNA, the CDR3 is TGCGCCAGCAGCCAAGTCAGGGATTGGGACAATGAGCAGTTCTTC.

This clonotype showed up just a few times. The CDR3 coding sequence is TGCAGTGCTAGAGATCAATTAGGGACTAGCGGATACAATGAGCAGTTCTTC. It specifies CSARDQLGTSGYNEQFF. V and J are TRBV20-1 and TRBJ2-1; 11 bases agree with TRBD2. This CDR3 has 17 amino acids. CDR1 is DFQATT and CDR2 is SNEGSKA in the germline V gene (reference sequence). After removal of 0 bases from V and 4 bases from J, the junction contained 8 bases not matched to a gene.

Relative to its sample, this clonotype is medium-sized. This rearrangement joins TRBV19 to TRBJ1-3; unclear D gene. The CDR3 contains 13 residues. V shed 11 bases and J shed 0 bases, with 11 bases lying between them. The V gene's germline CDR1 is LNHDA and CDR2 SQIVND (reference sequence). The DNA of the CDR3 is TGTGCCGGCCGGTACAGCTCTGGAAACACCATATATTTT. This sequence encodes CAGRYSSGNTIYF.

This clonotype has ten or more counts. Written as DNA, the CDR3 is TGCGCCAGCAGGGAGGGATGGGGCAATCAGCCCCAGCATTTT. Its translation: CASREGWGNQPQHF. This chain links TRBV10-2 with TRBJ1-5; D remains unclear. CDR3 length equals 14 residues. Germline V gene lookup returns CDR1 WSHSY and CDR2 SAAADI. Trimming took 6 bases from V and 2 from J, leaving 11 bases between them.

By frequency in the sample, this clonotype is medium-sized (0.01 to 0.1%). The CDR3: CSARAGHLNYGYTF. DNA for the CDR3: TGCAGTGCTAGAGCAGGACACCTTAACTATGGCTACACCTTC. The J gene is TRBJ1-2, the V gene TRBV20-1; D perhaps matches TRBD1 (5 bases). CDR1 and CDR2 from the germline V gene are DFQATT and SNEGSKA (reference sequence). V was shortened by 1 base and J by 1 base, with 10 bases between the two germline ends. The CDR3 extends over 14 amino acids.

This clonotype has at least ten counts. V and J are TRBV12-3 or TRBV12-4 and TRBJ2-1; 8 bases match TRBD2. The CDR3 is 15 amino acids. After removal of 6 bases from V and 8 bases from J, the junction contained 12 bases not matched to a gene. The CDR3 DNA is TGTGCCAGCAGCATGCGTTCAGCGGGAGCGTATGAGCAGTTCTTC. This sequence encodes CASSMRSAGAYEQFF.

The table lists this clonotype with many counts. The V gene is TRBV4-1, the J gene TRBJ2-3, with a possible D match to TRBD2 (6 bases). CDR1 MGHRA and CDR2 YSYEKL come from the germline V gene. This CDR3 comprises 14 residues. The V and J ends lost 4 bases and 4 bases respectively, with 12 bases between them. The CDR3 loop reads CASSLQWGADTQYF. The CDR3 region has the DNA TGCGCCAGCAGCCTCCAGTGGGGGGCAGATACGCAGTATTTT.

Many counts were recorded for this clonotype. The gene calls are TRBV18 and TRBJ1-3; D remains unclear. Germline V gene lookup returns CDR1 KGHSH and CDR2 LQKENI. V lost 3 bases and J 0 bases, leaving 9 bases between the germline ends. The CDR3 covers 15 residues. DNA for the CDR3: TGTGCCAGCTCACCCCTAGCCAGCTCTGGAAACACCATATATTTT. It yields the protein CASSPLASSGNTIYF.

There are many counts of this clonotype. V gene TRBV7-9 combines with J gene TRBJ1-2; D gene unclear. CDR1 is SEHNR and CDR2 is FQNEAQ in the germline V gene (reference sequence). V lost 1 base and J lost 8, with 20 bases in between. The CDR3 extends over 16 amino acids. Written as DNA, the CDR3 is TGTGCCAGCAGCTTAGGTGCAGGCTACGCATCGTGGGGCTACACCTTC. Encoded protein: CASSLGAGYASWGYTF.

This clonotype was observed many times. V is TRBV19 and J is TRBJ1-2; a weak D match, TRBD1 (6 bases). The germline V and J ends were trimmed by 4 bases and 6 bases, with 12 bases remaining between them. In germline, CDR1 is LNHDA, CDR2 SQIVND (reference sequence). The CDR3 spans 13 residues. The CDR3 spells CASSKVPGDGYTF. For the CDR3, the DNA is TGTGCCAGTAGTAAGGTGCCAGGGGATGGCTACACCTTC. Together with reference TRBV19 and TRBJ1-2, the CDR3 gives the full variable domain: DGGITQSPKYLFRKEGQNVTLSCEQNLNHDAMYWYRQDPGQGLRLIYYSQIVNDFQKGDIAEGYSVSREKKESFPLTVTSAQKNPTAFYLCASSKVPGDGYTFGSGTRLTVV.

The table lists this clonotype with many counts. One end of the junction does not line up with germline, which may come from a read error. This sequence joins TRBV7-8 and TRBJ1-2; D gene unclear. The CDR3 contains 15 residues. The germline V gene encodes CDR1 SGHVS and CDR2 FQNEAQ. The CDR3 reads CASSSYLANMYGDTF. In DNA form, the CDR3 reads TGTGCCAGCAGCTCCTATTTAGCAAACATGTATGGCGACACCTTC.

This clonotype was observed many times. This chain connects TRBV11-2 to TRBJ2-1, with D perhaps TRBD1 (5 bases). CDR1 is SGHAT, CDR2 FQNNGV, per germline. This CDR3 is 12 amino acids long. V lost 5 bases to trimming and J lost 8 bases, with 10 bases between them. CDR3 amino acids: CASSQSRDEQFF. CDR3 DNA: TGTGCCAGCAGCCAAAGCAGGGATGAGCAGTTCTTC.

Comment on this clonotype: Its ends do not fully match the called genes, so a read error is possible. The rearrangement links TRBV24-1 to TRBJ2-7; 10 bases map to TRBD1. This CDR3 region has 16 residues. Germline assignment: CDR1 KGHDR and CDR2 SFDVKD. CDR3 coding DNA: TGTGCCACCAGTGGTTTGACCGGGACAGGGGACTACGAGCAGTACTTC. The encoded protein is CATSGLTGTGDYEQYF.